One and the same sample provided the 23 T cell receptor beta chains below, sequenced in a study of identical twins (dated by TCRdb to about 2016). Library generation was performed with 5' RACE. TCRdb lists the instrument as Illumina HiSeq 2000. TCRdb reran the public reads through fastp at Q25 and MiXCR, keeping productive beta chains. Identical CDR3 proteins give one entry, which carries the most common genes and DNA. The sample includes around 480,000 distinct CDR3 sequences, with more than 13% observed a single time. The ten largest clones represent about 0.94% of the sample. The same data also contributed to another study, on yellow fever vaccine responses in identical twins.

Input material: CD4+ T cells sorted from blood. The receptors here all came from a woman aged 18-29 years in good health.

Only a few counts were recorded for this clonotype. The genes are TRBV6-5 and TRBJ2-7, with D possibly matching TRBD1 (6 bases). The CDR3 is made up of 13 amino acids. Germline V lookup: CDR1 MNHEY, CDR2 SVGAGI. Trimming took off 4 bases at V and 4 bases at J, with 11 bases between the two ends. The CDR3 protein is CASSFLGAYEQYF. The CDR3 DNA sequence: TGTGCCAGCAGTTTTTTGGGGGCTTACGAGCAGTACTTC.

This clonotype came up a few times. The chain uses TRBV7-2 and TRBJ2-7; TRBD2 aligns across 7 bases. V was pared by 5 bases and J by 2 bases, with 12 bases of the junction left unmatched. There are 16 residues in the CDR3. The V gene's germline CDR1 is SGHTA and CDR2 FQGNSA. In DNA form, the CDR3 reads TGTGCCAGCAGCATTTTTGGGACTACCTCACCCTACGAGCAGTACTTC. The encoded protein is CASSIFGTTSPYEQYF.

The chain is built from TRBV2 and TRBJ2-5; the D is unclear. The ends were cut back, 4 bases at V and 4 bases at J, with 13 bases in the middle. CDR1 is SNHLY and CDR2 is FYNNEI in the germline V gene. The CDR3 extends over 14 amino acids. The CDR3 region is CASSGPTARETQYF. The CDR3 DNA follows: TGTGCCAGCAGTGGGCCGACGGCTAGAGAGACCCAGTACTTC.

The rearrangement joins TRBV2 to TRBJ1-4; a weak D match, TRBD1 (6 bases). The CDR3 has 14 residues. V was clipped by 7 bases and J by 7 bases, with 16 bases between them. Germline CDR1 reads SNHLY; CDR2 reads FYNNEI. CDR3 sequence: CASIRTGRAEKLFF. CDR3 in DNA: TGTGCCAGCATCAGAACAGGGAGGGCTGAAAAACTGTTTTTT.

This clonotype was found many times. The rearrangement joins TRBV7-2 to TRBJ2-3, with 12 bases identical to TRBD2. V lost 2 bases to trimming and J lost 5 bases; unmatched junction nucleotides: 8. This CDR3 is 17 amino acids long. Looked up from germline, CDR1 is SGHTA and CDR2 is FQGNSA. The CDR3 region is CASSLSLAGGPIDTQYF. CDR3 coding DNA: TGTGCCAGCAGCTTATCTCTAGCGGGGGGGCCTATAGATACGCAGTATTTT.

The V gene is TRBV6-2 or TRBV6-3, the J gene TRBJ1-2, with unresolved D. The CDR3 contains 12 residues. V lost 4 bases to trimming and J lost 9 bases, with 12 bases between them. From germline, CDR1 is MNHEY and CDR2 SVGEGT. The chain's CDR3 is CASSSRAGSYTF. The CDR3 DNA reads TGTGCCAGCAGTTCCCGAGCCGGGAGCTACACCTTC.

J is TRBJ2-7 and V is TRBV18; D call uncertain. Germline CDR1 and CDR2: KGHSH and LQKENI. The CDR3 runs 13 residues. Trimming shortened V by 8 bases and J by 6 bases, and 17 bases separated the two germline ends. CDR3 nucleotides: TGTGCCAGCCGACCACAACCAGGCCTCGAGCAGTACTTC. It specifies CASRPQPGLEQYF.

This chain joins TRBV24-1 and TRBJ1-2; D is uncertain. V shed 9 bases and J shed 8 bases, with 12 bases lying between them. The CDR3 extends over 11 amino acids. Germline CDR1 KGHDR, CDR2 SFDVKD. The CDR3 here is CATSSVGGYTF. The CDR3 DNA follows: TGTGCCACCTCCTCGGTTGGCGGCTACACCTTC.

The gene calls are TRBV7-9 and TRBJ2-7; 7 bases are shared with TRBD2. Per the germline V gene, CDR1 is SEHNR and CDR2 is FQNEAQ (reference sequence). The CDR3 totals 16 residues. V gave up 5 bases and J gave up 3 bases; unmatched junction bases: 13. CDR3 protein: CASSRGLGGSGYEQYF. Written as DNA, the CDR3 is TGTGCCAGCAGCCGGGGCCTGGGGGGGTCTGGCTACGAGCAGTACTTC.

This clonotype was recorded at least ten times. The chain couples TRBV12-3 or TRBV12-4 to TRBJ1-5; tentatively, D is TRBD1 (6 bases). The CDR3 sequence is 15 residues long. V lost 3 bases, J lost 9 bases, and 18 bases lay in between. In DNA form, the CDR3 reads TGTGCCAGCAGTTTGGGGGGGCAGATGGAGAGGCCCCAGCATTTT. Encoded protein: CASSLGGQMERPQHF.

The CDR3 protein is CASSLTTGLAKNIQYF. In nucleotides, the CDR3 is TGTGCCAGCAGCCTCACAACAGGGCTAGCCAAAAACATTCAGTACTTC. This chain joins TRBV7-2 and TRBJ2-4; D perhaps matches TRBD1 (6 bases). V lost 5 bases and J 0 bases, leaving 14 bases between the germline ends. Germline V gene data show CDR1 as SGHTA and CDR2 as FQGNSA. This CDR3 region has 16 residues.

The chain's CDR3 is CASSLPGGDATGELFF. Written as DNA, the CDR3 is TGTGCCAGCAGCTTACCAGGGGGCGATGCCACCGGGGAGCTGTTTTTT. The chain has TRBV7-9 and TRBJ2-2; 8 positions match TRBD1. J was trimmed by 4 bases and V by 2 bases; bases with no gene match: 6. CDR1 and CDR2 (germline): SEHNR, FQNEAQ (reference sequence). The length of the CDR3 is 16 residues. The full variable domain, rest sourced from reference TRBV7-9 and TRBJ2-2, is DTGVSQNPRHKITKRGQNVTFRCDPISEHNRLYWYRQTLGQGPEFLTYFQNEAQLEKSRLLSDRFSAERPKGSFSTLEIQRTEQGDSAMYLCASSLPGGDATGELFFGEGSRLTVL.

This clonotype was seen a few times. The rearrangement links TRBV4-2 to TRBJ2-2; TRBD2 agrees at 15 bases. The CDR3 is 19 residues long. The germline V gene encodes CDR1 LGHNA and CDR2 YNFKEQ. V lost 0 bases to trimming and J lost 2 bases; unmatched junction nucleotides: 4. In DNA form, the CDR3 reads TGTGCCAGCAGCCAAGACGGGACTAGCGGGGGGCCTAACACCGGGGAGCTGTTTTTT. It translates to CASSQDGTSGGPNTGELFF.

This clonotype came up a few times. CDR3 coding DNA: TGTGCCATCAGTCGGGGGCAGGGTGGTAACAATGAGCAGTTCTTC. It is translated as CAISRGQGGNNEQFF. The chain employs TRBV10-3 and TRBJ2-1; D may be TRBD1 or TRBD2 (6 bases each). The CDR3 is 15 amino acids. CDR1 is ENHRY and CDR2 is SYGVKD in the germline V gene. Trimming cost V 5 bases and J 5 bases, with 16 bases left between them.

This clonotype was counted between two and nine times. The rearrangement joins TRBV11-2 to TRBJ1-3; no reliable D call. Between the trimmed V and J ends, which lost 0 bases and 0 bases, there was a span of 12 bases. The CDR3 sequence is 17 residues long. The germline V gene has CDR1 SGHAT and CDR2 FQNNGV. In DNA, the CDR3 is TGTGCCAGCAGCTTAGATCGGCAGCGGTCCTCTGGAAACACCATATATTTT. Its translation: CASSLDRQRSSGNTIYF.

In its sample, this clonotype was seen a few times. This chain links TRBV12-3 or TRBV12-4 with TRBJ1-6; D is unresolved. The germline V and J ends were trimmed by 2 bases and 4 bases, with 9 bases remaining between them. This CDR3 is 15 amino acids long. Here the CDR3 DNA reads TGTGCCAGCAGTTTATTGGATACGTATAATTCACCCCTCCACTTT. It codes for CASSLLDTYNSPLHF.

This clonotype was recorded a few times. J is TRBJ2-1 and V is TRBV7-9; 8 bases agree with TRBD2. From germline, CDR1 is SEHNR and CDR2 FQNEAQ (reference sequence). V lost 5 bases and J lost 7; bases outside the gene matches: 13. The CDR3 is made up of 16 amino acids. CDR3 sequence (DNA): TGTGCCAGCAGCGCCCTGGACGGGGGGGATGGGAATGAGCAGTTCTTC. Translating gives CASSALDGGDGNEQFF.

The rearrangement joins TRBV5-1 to TRBJ2-1; TRBD1 matches at 7 bases. V was clipped by 0 bases and J by 13 bases; unmatched bases: 22. The length of the CDR3 is 18 residues. The V gene's germline CDR1 is SGHRS and CDR2 YFSETQ. The CDR3 spells CASSLGLSSPSGGVIQFF. DNA of the CDR3: TGCGCCAGCAGCTTGGGGTTGTCTAGCCCCTCAGGGGGTGTTATTCAGTTCTTC.

The sample holds many counts of this clonotype. The chain links TRBV11-2 to TRBJ1-2; 10 bases align to TRBD1. The CDR3 consists of 16 residues. CDR1 and CDR2 (germline): SGHAT, FQNNGV. With 5 bases clipped from V and 5 bases from J, the junction kept 11 bases outside the gene matches. CDR3 coding DNA: TGTGCCAGCAGCCGAACTCCGGGACAGGGGCTTTATGGCTACACCTTC. This translates into CASSRTPGQGLYGYTF.

CDR3 coding DNA: TGCGCCAGCAGCGAAGGGACAAGGGACGGGGAGCTGTTTTTT. Translation gives CASSEGTRDGELFF. The rearrangement uses TRBV5-1 and TRBJ2-2; D is possibly TRBD1 (6 bases). The CDR3 is 14 residues long. Germline CDR1 SGHRS, CDR2 YFSETQ. Trimming cost V 4 bases and J 7 bases, with 14 bases left between them.

This clonotype showed up just a few times. V gene TRBV28 combines with J gene TRBJ2-1, with 10 bases matching TRBD2. There are 15 residues in the CDR3. The V gene end was trimmed by 6 bases and the J gene end by 4 bases; junction bases not matched to a gene: 6. The germline V gene encodes CDR1 MDHEN and CDR2 SYDVKM. The CDR3 nucleotides read TGTGCCAGCAGAGATATAGCGGGGGGATACAATGAGCAGTTCTTC. Its protein is CASRDIAGGYNEQFF.

This clonotype showed up just a few times. The chain couples TRBV10-3 to TRBJ2-7; TRBD2 matches 9 bases. The CDR3 is made up of 14 amino acids. The V gene's germline CDR1 is ENHRY and CDR2 SYGVKD. V lost 2 bases to trimming and J lost 2 bases; unmatched junction nucleotides: 1. CDR3 residues: CAISEGGRAYEQYF. In DNA form, the CDR3 reads TGTGCCATCAGTGAGGGCGGGAGGGCCTACGAGCAGTACTTC.

This clonotype was recorded at least ten times. The V gene is TRBV28, the J gene TRBJ2-4; perhaps D is TRBD1 or TRBD2 (5 bases each). This CDR3 spans 18 amino acids. Germline assignment: CDR1 MDHEN and CDR2 SYDVKM. Trimming took off 2 bases at V and 0 bases at J, with 17 bases between the two ends. The CDR3 DNA reads TGTGCCAGCAGTTTACCCGGGACGGCCGGTCTAGCCAAAAACATTCAGTACTTC. Translating it yields CASSLPGTAGLAKNIQYF.